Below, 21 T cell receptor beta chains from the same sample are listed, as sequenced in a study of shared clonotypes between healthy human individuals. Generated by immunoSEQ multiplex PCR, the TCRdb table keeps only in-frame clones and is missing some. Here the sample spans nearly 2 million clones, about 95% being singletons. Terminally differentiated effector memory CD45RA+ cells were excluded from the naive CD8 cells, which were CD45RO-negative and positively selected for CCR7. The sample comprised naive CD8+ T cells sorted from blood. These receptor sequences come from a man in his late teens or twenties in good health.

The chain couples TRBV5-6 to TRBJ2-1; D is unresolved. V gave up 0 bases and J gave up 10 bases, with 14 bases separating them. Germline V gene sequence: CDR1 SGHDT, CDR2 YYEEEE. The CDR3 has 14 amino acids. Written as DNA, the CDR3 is TGTGCCAGCAGCTTGGCCCTGGGTGGGCGGGAGCAGTTCTTC. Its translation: CASSLALGGREQFF.

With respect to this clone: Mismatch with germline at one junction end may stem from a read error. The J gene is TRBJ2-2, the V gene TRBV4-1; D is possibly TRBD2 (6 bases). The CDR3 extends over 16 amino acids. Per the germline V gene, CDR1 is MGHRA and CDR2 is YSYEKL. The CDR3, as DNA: TGCGCCAGCAGGCAAGGCGGGACGCTAGACGAGGGGGAGCTGTTTTTT. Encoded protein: CASRQGGTLDEGELFF.

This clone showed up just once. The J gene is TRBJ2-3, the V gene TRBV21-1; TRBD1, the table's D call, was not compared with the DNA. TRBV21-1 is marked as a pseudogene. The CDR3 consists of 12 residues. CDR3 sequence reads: CATQGFTDTQYF. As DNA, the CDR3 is TGTGCCACCCAGGGCTTCACAGATACGCAGTATTTT.

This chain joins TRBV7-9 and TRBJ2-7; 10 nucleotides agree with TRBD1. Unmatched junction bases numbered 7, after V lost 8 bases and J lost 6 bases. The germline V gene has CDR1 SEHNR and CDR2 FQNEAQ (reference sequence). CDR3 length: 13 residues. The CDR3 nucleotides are TGTGCCAGCCGGGACAGGGGAGAAAGCGAGCAGTACTTC. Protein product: CASRDRGESEQYF.

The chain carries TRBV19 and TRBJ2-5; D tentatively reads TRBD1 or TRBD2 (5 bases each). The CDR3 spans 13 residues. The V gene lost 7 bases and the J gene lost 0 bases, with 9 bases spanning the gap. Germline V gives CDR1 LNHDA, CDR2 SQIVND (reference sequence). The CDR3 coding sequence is TGTGCCAGTACGGGGCAGAACCAAGAGACCCAGTACTTC. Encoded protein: CASTGQNQETQYF.

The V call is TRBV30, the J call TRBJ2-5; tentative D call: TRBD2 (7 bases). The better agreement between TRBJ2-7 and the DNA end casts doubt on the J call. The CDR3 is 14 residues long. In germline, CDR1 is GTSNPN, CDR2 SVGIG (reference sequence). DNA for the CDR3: TGTGCCTGGAGTTACGGGGGGCCCCCCTACGAGCAGTACTTC. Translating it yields CAWSYGGPPYEQYF.

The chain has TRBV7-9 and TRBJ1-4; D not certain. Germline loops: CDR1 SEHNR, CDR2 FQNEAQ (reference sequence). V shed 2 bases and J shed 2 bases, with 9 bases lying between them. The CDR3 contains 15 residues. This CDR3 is CASSLPVFTNEKLFF. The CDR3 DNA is TGTGCCAGCAGCTTACCGGTTTTCACTAATGAAAAACTGTTTTTT.

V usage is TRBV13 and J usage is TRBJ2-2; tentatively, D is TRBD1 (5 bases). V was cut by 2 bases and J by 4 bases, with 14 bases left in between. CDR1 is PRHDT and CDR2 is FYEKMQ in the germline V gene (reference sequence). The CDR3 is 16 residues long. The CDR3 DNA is TGTGCCAGCAGCTTATCCCCAGGGTGGGGCACCGGGGAGCTGTTTTTT. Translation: CASSLSPGWGTGELFF.

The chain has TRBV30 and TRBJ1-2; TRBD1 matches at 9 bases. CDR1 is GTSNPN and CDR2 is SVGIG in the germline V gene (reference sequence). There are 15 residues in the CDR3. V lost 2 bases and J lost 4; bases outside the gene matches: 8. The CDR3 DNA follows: TGTGCCTGGAGTCCGTGGACAGGGGACGCCTATGGCTACACCTTC. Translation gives CAWSPWTGDAYGYTF. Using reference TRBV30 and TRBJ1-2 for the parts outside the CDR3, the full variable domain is SQTIHQWPATLVQPVGSPLSLECTVEGTSNPNLYWYRQAAGRGLQLLFYSVGIGQISSEVPQNLSASRPQDRQFILSSKKLLLSDSGFYLCAWSPWTGDAYGYTFGSGTRLTVV.

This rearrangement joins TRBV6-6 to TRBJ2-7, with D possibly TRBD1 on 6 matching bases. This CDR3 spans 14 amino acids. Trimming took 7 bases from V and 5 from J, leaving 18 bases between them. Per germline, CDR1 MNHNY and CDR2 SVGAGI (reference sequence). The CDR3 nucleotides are TGTGCCAGCACCGTTCAACAGGGTTTGCACGAGCAGTACTTC. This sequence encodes CASTVQQGLHEQYF.

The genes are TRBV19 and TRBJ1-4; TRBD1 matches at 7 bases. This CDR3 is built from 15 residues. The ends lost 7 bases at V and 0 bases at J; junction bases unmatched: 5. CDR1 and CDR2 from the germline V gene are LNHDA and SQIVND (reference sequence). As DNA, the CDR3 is TGTGCCAGTATGGACAGGACTGCAACTAATGAAAAACTGTTTTTT. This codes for CASMDRTATNEKLFF.

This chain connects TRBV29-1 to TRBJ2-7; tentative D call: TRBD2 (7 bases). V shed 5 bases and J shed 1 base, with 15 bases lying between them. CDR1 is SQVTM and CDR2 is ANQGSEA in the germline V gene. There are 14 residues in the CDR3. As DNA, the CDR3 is TGCAGCGTTCGGGGGGCCTGGGGGTCCTACGAGCAGTACTTC. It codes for CSVRGAWGSYEQYF.

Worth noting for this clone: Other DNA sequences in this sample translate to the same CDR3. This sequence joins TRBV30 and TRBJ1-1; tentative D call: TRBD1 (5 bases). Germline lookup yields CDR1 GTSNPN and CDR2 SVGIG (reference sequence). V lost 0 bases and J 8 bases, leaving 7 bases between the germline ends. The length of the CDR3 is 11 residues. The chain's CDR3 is CAWSVGVEAFF. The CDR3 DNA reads TGTGCCTGGAGTGTAGGGGTGGAAGCTTTCTTT. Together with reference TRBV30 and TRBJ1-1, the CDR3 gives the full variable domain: SQTIHQWPATLVQPVGSPLSLECTVEGTSNPNLYWYRQAAGRGLQLLFYSVGIGQISSEVPQNLSASRPQDRQFILSSKKLLLSDSGFYLCAWSVGVEAFFGQGTRLTVV.

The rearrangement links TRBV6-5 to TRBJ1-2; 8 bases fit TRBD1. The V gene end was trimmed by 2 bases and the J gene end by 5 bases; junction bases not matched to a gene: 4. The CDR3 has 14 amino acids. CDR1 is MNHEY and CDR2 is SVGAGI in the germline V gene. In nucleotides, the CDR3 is TGTGCCAGCAGTTACGCAACAGGGGGGTATGGCTACACCTTC. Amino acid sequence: CASSYATGGYGYTF.

CDR3 bases: TGTGCCAGCAGTTACTCTTCGGAAAACGAGCAGTACTTC. This translates into CASSYSSENEQYF. V gene TRBV6-5 combines with J gene TRBJ2-7; no firm D call. This CDR3 comprises 13 residues. Germline V CDR1 and CDR2: MNHEY, SVGAGI. V lost 0 bases, J lost 5 bases, and 8 bases lay in between.

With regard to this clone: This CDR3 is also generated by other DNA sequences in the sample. This CDR3 is CASSFTGANTEAFF. DNA of the CDR3: TGTGCCAGCAGTTTCACAGGAGCGAACACTGAAGCTTTCTTT. V and J are TRBV27 and TRBJ1-1; the D gene is possibly TRBD1 (5 bases). CDR1 is MNHEY and CDR2 is SMNVEV in the germline V gene (reference sequence). V was trimmed by 3 bases and J by 1 base, leaving 9 bases between them. The CDR3 runs to 14 residues.

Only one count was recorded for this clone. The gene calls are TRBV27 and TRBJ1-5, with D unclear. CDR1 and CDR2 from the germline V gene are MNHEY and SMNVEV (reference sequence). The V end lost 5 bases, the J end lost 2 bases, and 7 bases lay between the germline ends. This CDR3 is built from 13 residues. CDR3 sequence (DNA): TGTGCCAGCAGTATCGGGGGCAATCAGCCCCAGCATTTT. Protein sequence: CASSIGGNQPQHF.

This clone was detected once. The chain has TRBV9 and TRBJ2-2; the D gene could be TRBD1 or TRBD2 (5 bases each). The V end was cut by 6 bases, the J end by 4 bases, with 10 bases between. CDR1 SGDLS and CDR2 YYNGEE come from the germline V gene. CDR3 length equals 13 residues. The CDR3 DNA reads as TGTGCCAGCACCCAGGGAGCCACCGGGGAGCTGTTTTTT. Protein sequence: CASTQGATGELFF.

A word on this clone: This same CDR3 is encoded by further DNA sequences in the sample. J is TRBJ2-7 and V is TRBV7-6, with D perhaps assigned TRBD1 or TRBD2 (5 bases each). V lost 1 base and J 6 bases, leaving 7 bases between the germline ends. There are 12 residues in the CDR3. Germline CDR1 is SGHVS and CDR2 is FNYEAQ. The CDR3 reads CASSLGGGEQYF. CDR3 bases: TGTGCCAGCAGCTTAGGTGGGGGCGAGCAGTACTTC.

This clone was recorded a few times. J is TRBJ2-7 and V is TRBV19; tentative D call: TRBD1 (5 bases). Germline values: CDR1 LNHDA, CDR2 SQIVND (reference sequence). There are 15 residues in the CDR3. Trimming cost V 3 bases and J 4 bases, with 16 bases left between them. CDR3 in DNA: TGTGCCAGTAGTATTTTGGCAGGGCCCCTTTACGAGCAGTACTTC. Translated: CASSILAGPLYEQYF.

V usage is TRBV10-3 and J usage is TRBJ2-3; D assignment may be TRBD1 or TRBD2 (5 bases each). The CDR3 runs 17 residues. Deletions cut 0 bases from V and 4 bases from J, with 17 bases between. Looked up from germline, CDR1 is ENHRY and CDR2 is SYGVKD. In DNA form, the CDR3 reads TGTGCCATCAGTGAGTCGTCCGGGGACCAACTGCCAGATACGCAGTATTTT. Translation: CAISESSGDQLPDTQYF.